This TCR beta chain was retrieved from a study of blood T cell repertoires in COVID-19 (dated by TCRdb to 2020 to 2021). For the wider study: The collaborator samples originated in the United States, Italy and Spain and spanned the acute and convalescent phases of COVID-19. The prospective study material was composed of cDNA or gDNA derived from T cells, B-cell-depleted T cells, or PBMCs. The repertoires were made available in a free public database intended to serve as a resource for research on the immune response to SARS-CoV-2. Subjects who had been exposed to COVID-19, were actively infected with it, or had recovered from it provided the deeply sampled blood TCRbeta repertoires that made up the dataset. HLA class I and class II types, where available, came from metadata supplied by the sample provider rather than from assay-based typing. Sample metadata almost always included a de-identified subject ID, COVID-19 status, age in years and sex. Samples were obtained from the ongoing ImmuneRACE study (first 160 participants) and from over a thousand subjects provided by 6 global collaborators. Study-wide conclusions, independent of this receptor: Clinical and demographic metadata were provided uncurated, with the amount varying by source and participant.

After removal of 3 bases from V and 6 bases from J, the junction retains 10 bases not matched to a gene. The CDR3 contains 16 residues, cysteine and phenylalanine counted. The DNA shown is the 48-base CDR3, in frame from base 1. According to the germline V gene, CDR1 reads SGHRS and CDR2 reads YFSETQ. Collaborating institutions collected whole blood in K2EDTA tubes following their own protocols. For TCRbeta analysis, collaborators shipped samples in one of three forms: frozen whole blood, isolated PBMCs, or DNA extracted from either of those sample types. About this clone itself: Its target antigen remains unknown. Base-call qualities are not available, and no considerably larger clone is one nucleotide away.

TCRbeta CDR3 regions were amplified from genomic DNA using the immunoSEQ Assay, a bias-controlled multiplex PCR. In the source study's methods: The number of nucleated cells in each sample was estimated by amplification of reference gene primers within the assay. To quantify the absolute abundance of each unique TCRbeta CDR3 rearrangement, sequence reads were collapsed and filtered. For each sample, productive Simpson clonality was calculated by taking the square root of Simpson's diversity index across productive rearrangements. TCRdb took over this immuneACCESS table, retaining in-frame rearrangements with V and J assigned. Such tables are incomplete; in checked studies, under half of the missing clones stem from an unresolved V gene, and the remainder is unexplained. The V and J calls and the clone size are those of that table, but D and trimming were determined from the DNA. This sample has nearly 200,000 clones in its table, and approximately 80% of those were observed once. Around 19% of the sample is taken by the ten largest.

The sample was peripheral blood. The TCR sequence derives from a human donor in a cohort sampled during active COVID-19. The chain is assembled from TRBV5-1 and TRBJ2-1; TRBD2 aligns with 9 central bases. The bases are TGCGCCAGCAGCTCCCGAAGCGGGGGGACCCTCAATGAGCAGTTCTTC. Its translation reads: CASSSRSGGTLNEQFF.